This TCR beta chain was observed in a study of T-cell reconstitution after alpha-beta-depleted transplantation in children. Study-wide findings and caveats: The authors attributed T-cell counts and diversity one year after transplant mostly to newly produced T cells. By about two months after transplant, alpha-beta T cells reportedly arose from several hundred graft clones that had expanded.

A library of TCRbeta sequences, prepared with unique molecular identifiers, was generated. TCRdb reprocessed the PCR reads via MiXCR and lists one record per CDR3 protein. The sample contains under 400,000 distinct CDR3 sequences, more than 20% of which appear only once. The CDR3 covers 16 residues. Trimming removed 4 bases from V and 8 bases from J; junction bases left unmatched: 10. Germline assignment: CDR1 SGDLS and CDR2 YYNGEE. This clonotype has more than one count but fewer than ten. The antigen is undetermined. The material was PBMCs, mostly from graft donor cells, obtained 180 days after TCRalphabeta/CD19-depleted stem cell transplant. The sequence was obtained from a male patient between 10 and 17 years old who had a stem cell transplant for acute lymphoblastic leukemia, so the T cells may come from the graft donor. The chain combines TRBV9 with TRBJ2-1; 12 positions match TRBD2. CDR3 protein: CASSPRLAGASDEQFF. The CDR3 region has the DNA TGTGCCAGCAGCCCCAGACTAGCGGGAGCGAGTGATGAGCAGTTCTTC. Full variable domain (remainder filled in from reference TRBV9 and TRBJ2-1): DSGVTQTPKHLITATGQRVTLRCSPRSGDLSVYWYQQSLDQGLQFLIQYYNGEERAKGNILERFSAQQFPDLHSELNLSSLELGDSALYFCASSPRLAGASDEQFFGPGTRLTVL.